One T cell receptor (beta chain) is described in this entry. What it recognizes is unknown. This sample is part of a study of shared clonotypes between healthy human individuals. Study-wide results and caveats: A limitation of the genetic and exposure-history diversity represented arose from few donors. Memory subsets generally showed smaller estimated richness than naive subsets did. It was expected that sequencing depth would affect clonotype sharing among donors.

Each subset's genomic DNA was shared equally among a number of immunoSEQ plates. The protocol was immunoSEQ multiplex PCR, while the TCRdb copy is restricted to in-frame clones and leaves out a portion. Found here are around 1.6 million clones, 95% to 99% of them singletons; the top ten hold roughly 0.45%. This CDR3 contains 14 residues. Trimming cost V 4 bases and J 5 bases, with 14 bases left between them. CDR1 and CDR2 (germline): MNHNS, SASEGT. The chain is built from TRBV6-1 and TRBJ2-5, with D possibly being TRBD1 (5 bases). Sequencing was performed on naive CD4+ T cells sorted from blood. Stated subset: CD45RA+ positively selected. This TCR was sampled from a man aged 25-40 years in good health. The CDR3, as DNA: TGTGCCAGCAGTGTCAGGCGGCCAGGGGAGACCCAGTACTTC. As protein: CASSVRRPGETQYF.